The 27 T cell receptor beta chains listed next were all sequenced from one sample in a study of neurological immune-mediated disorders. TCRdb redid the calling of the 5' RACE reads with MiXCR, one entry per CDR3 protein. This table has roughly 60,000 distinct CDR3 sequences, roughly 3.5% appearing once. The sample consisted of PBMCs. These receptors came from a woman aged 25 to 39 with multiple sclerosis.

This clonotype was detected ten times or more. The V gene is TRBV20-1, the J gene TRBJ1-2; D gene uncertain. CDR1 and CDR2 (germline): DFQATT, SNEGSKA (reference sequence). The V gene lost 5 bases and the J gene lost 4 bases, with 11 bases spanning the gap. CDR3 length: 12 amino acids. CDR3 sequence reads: CSASRGSYGYTF. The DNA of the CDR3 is TGCAGTGCTTCACGAGGCAGCTATGGCTACACCTTC.

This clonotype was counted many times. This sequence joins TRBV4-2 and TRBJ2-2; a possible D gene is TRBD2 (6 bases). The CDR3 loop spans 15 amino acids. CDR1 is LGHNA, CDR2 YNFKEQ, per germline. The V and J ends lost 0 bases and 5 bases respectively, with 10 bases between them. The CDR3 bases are TGTGCCAGCAGCCAAGAGCCGGGGGTGACCGGGGAGCTGTTTTTT. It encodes CASSQEPGVTGELFF.

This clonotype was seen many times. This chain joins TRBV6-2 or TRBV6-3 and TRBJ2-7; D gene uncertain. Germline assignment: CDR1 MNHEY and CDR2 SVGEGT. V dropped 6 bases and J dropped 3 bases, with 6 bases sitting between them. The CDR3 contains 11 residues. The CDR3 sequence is CASSRNYEQYF. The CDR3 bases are TGTGCCAGCAGCCGAAACTACGAGCAGTACTTC.

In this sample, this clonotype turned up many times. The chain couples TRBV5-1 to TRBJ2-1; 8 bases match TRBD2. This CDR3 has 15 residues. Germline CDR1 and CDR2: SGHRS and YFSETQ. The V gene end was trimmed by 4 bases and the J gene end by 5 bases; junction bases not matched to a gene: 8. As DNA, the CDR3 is TGCGCCAGCAGCCCGGGACTAGATCCTAACAATGAGCAGTTCTTC. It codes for CASSPGLDPNNEQFF.

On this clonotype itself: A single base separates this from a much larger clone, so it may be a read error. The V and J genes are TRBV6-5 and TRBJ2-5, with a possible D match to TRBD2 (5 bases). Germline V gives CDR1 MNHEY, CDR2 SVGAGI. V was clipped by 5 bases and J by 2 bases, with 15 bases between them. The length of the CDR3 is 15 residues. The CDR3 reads CASSKQTRGQETQYF. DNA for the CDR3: TGTGCCAGCAGTAAACAAACTAGAGGGCAAGAGACCCAGTACTTC.

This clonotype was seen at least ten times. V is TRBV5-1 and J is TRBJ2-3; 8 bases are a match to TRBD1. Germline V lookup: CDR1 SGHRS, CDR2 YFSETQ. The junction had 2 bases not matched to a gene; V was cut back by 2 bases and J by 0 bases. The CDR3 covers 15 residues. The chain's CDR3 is CASSFTGGSTDTQYF. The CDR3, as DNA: TGCGCCAGCAGCTTCACAGGGGGAAGCACAGATACGCAGTATTTT.

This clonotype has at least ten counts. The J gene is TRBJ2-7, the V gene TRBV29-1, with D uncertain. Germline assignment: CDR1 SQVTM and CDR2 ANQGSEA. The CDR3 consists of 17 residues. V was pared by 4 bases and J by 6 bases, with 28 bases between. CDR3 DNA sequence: TGCAGCGTTGTGGCAGCCCTAAGCCGCCAAATCTATTGCGAGCAGTACTTC. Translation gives CSVVAALSRQIYCEQYF.

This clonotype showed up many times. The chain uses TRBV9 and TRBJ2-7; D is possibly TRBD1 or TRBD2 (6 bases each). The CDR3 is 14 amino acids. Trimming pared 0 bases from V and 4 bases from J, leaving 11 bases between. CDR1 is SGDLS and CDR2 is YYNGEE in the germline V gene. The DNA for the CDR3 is TGTGCCAGCAGCGTAGCGGGGGCCGGGTACGAGCAGTACTTC. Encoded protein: CASSVAGAGYEQYF.

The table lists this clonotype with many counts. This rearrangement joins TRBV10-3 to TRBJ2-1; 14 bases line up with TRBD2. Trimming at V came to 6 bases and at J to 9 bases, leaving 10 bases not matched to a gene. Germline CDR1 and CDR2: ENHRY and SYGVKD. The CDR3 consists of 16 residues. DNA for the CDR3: TGTGCCATCAGACCCGGACTAGCGGGGGGCCAGGGTGAGCAGTTCTTC. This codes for CAIRPGLAGGQGEQFF.

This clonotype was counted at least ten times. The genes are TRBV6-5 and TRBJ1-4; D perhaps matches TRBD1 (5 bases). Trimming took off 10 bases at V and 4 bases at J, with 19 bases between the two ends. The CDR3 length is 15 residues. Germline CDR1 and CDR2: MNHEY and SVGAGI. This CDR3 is CATKPLDRVNEKLFF. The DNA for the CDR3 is TGTGCCACCAAGCCCCTCGACAGAGTTAATGAAAAACTGTTTTTT.

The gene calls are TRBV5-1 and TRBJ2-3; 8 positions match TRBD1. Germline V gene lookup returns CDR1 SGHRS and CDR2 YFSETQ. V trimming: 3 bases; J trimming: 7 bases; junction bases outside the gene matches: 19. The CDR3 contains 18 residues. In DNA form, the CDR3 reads TGCGCCAGCAGCTGGGGACAGGTGGGACATCCTTCCATAAATACGCAGTATTTT. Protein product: CASSWGQVGHPSINTQYF. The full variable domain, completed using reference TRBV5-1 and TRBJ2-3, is KAGVTQTPRYLIKTRGQQVTLSCSPISGHRSVSWYQQTPGQGLQFLFEYFSETQRNKGNFPGRFSGRQFSNSRSEMNVSTLELGDSALYLCASSWGQVGHPSINTQYFGPGTRLTVL.

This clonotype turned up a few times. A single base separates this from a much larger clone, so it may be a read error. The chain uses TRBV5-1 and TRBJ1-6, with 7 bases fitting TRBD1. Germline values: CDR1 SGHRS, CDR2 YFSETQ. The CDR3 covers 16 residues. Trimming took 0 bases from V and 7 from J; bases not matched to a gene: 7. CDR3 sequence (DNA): TGCGCCAGCAGCTTGGAGGGACAGAAACAAAATTCACCCCTCCACTTT. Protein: CASSLEGQKQNSPLHF.

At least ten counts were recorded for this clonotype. The CDR3 here is CASSPTGTDADTQYF. DNA of the CDR3: TGTGCCAGCAGTCCGACAGGGACCGACGCAGATACGCAGTATTTT. This chain joins TRBV2 and TRBJ2-3; 7 bases agree with TRBD1. The length of the CDR3 is 15 residues. Trimming at V came to 5 bases and at J to 4 bases, leaving 9 bases not matched to a gene. Germline-derived CDR1 and CDR2 are SNHLY and FYNNEI.

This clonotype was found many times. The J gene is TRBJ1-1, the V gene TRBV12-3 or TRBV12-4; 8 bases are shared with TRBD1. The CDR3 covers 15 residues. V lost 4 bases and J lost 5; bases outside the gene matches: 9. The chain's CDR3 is CASSWAAGGRTEAFF. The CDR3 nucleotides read TGTGCCAGCAGTTGGGCCGCAGGGGGCCGGACTGAAGCTTTCTTT.

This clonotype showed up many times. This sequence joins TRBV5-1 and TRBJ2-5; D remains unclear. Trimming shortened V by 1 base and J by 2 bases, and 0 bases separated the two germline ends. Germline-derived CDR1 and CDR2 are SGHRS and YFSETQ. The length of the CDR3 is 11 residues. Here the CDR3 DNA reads TGCGCCAGCAGCTTGCAAGAGACCCAGTACTTC. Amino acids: CASSLQETQYF.

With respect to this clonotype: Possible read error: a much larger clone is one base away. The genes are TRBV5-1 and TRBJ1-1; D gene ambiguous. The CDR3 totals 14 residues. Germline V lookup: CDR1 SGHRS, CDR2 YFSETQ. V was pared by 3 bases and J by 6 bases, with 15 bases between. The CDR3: CASSSGKGSAEAFF. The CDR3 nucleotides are TGCGCCAGCAGCTCGGGAAAGGGAAGCGCTGAAGCTTTCTTT.

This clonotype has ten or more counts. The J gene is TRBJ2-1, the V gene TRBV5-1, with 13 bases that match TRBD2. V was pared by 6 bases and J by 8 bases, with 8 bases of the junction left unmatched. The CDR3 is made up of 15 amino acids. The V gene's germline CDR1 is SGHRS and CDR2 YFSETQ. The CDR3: CASTTLAGGPDEQFF. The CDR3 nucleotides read TGCGCCAGCACCACACTAGCGGGAGGGCCGGATGAGCAGTTCTTC.

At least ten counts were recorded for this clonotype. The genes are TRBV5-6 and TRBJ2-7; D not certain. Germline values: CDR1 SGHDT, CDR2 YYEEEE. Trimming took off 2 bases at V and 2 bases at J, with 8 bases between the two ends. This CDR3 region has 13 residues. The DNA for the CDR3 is TGTGCCAGCAGCTTAAGTACGGCCTACGAGCAGTACTTC. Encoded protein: CASSLSTAYEQYF.

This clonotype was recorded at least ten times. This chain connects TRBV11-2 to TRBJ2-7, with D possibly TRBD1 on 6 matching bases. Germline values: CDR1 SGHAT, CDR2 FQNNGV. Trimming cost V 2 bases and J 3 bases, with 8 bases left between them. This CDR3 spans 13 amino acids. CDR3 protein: CASSLPGVYEQYF. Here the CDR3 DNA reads TGTGCCAGCAGCTTACCAGGGGTCTACGAGCAGTACTTC.

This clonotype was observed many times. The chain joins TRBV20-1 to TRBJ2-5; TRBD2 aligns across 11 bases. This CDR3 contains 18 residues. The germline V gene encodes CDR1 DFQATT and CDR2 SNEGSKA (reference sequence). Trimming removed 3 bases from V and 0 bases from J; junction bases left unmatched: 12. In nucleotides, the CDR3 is TGCAGTGCTAGGAGCCTTAGCGGGGGGGCCTTGTACCAAGAGACCCAGTACTTC. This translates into CSARSLSGGALYQETQYF.

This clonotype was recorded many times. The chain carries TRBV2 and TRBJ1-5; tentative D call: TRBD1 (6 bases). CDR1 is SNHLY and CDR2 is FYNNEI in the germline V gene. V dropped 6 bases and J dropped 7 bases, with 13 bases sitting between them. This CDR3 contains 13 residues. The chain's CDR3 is CASRVQGEQPQHF. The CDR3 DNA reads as TGTGCCAGCAGAGTACAGGGCGAGCAGCCCCAGCATTTT.

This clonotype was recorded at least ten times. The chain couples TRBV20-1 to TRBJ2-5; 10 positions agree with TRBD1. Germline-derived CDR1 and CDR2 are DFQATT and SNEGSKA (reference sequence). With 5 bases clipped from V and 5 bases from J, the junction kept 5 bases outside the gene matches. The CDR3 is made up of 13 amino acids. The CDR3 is CSADRQGAETQYF. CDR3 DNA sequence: TGCAGTGCTGACCGACAGGGGGCTGAGACCCAGTACTTC.

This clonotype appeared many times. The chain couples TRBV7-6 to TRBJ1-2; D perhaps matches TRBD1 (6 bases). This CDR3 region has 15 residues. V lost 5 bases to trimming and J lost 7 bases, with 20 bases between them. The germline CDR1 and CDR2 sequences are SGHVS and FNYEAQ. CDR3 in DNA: TGTGCCAGCAGCCAAAGAGACGGGGGCATAGGTGGCTACACCTTC. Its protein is CASSQRDGGIGGYTF.

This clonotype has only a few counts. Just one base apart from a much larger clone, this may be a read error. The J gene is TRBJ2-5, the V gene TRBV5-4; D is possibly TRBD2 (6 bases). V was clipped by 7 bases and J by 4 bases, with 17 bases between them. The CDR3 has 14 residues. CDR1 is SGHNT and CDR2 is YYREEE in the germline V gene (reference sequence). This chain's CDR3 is CASHLRGSGETQYF. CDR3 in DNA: TGTGCCAGCCACCTACGGGGGTCCGGAGAGACCCAGTACTTC.

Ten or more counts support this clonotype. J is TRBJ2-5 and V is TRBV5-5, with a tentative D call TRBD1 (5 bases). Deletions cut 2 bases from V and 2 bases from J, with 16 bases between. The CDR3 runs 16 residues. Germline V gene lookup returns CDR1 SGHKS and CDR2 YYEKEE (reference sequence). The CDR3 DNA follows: TGTGCCAGCAGCTTTTCCCTCCAGGGTGGGCAAGAGACCCAGTACTTC. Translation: CASSFSLQGGQETQYF.

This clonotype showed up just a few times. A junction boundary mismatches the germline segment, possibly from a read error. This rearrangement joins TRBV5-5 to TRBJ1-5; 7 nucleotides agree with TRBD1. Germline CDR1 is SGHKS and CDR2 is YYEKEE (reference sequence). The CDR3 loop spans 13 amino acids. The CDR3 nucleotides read TGTGCCAGCAGCTTGGGTCAGGGACAGCCCCAGAATTTT. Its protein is CASSLGQGQPQNF.

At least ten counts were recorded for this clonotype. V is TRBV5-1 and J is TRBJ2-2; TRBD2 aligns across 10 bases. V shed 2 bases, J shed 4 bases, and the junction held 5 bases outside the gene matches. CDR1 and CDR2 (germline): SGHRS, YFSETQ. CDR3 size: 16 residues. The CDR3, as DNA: TGCGCCAGCAGCTTAGCTGGACTAGCGGTCACCGGGGAGCTGTTTTTT. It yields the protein CASSLAGLAVTGELFF.